These 32 T cell receptor beta chains originate from one sample sequenced in a study of blood T cell repertoires in COVID-19. Repertoires were generated with immunoSEQ multiplex PCR, while TCRdb's copy carries only in-frame clones and drops some. The sample includes under 150,000 clones, approximately 82% of them seen just once. The sequenced material came from peripheral blood. The receptors were sampled from a man between 65 and 85 years old with active or convalescent COVID-19.

This sequence joins TRBV30 and TRBJ1-5, with TRBD1 identical over 8 bases. V shed 0 bases and J 4 bases; nucleotides not matched to a gene: 8. The CDR3 loop spans 16 amino acids. Germline CDR1 is GTSNPN and CDR2 is SVGIG (reference sequence). Written as DNA, the CDR3 is TGTGCCTGGAGTGTACGTGGGACAGGACCTAATCAGCCCCAGCATTTT. Translated, it gives CAWSVRGTGPNQPQHF.

The V and J genes are TRBV7-2 and TRBJ1-4; D not resolved. Trimming left V 5 bases short and J 8 bases short, with 21 bases between. This CDR3 has 16 residues. In germline, CDR1 is SGHTA, CDR2 FQGNSA. CDR3 nucleotides: TGTGCCAGCAGCCAAAGAGGGCCAGCAATTGGGGAAAAACTGTTTTTT. Translation: CASSQRGPAIGEKLFF.

The V call is TRBV6-1, the J call TRBJ1-1; possibly TRBD1 for D (6 bases). The CDR3 totals 15 residues. CDR1 and CDR2 (germline): MNHNS, SASEGT. Trimming cost V 1 base and J 1 base, with 10 bases left between them. CDR3 in amino acids: CASSEDTGKNTEAFF. The CDR3 DNA sequence: TGTGCCAGCAGTGAAGACACAGGGAAGAACACTGAAGCTTTCTTT.

This chain connects TRBV6-4 to TRBJ2-6; D remains ambiguous. Germline CDR1 reads MRHNA; CDR2 reads SNTAGT. The CDR3 length is 16 residues. Trimming stripped 3 bases from V and 0 bases from J, with 9 bases between. CDR3 nucleotides: TGTGCCAGCAGTGAAACACCGGGCTCTGGGGCCAACGTCCTGACTTTC. It yields the protein CASSETPGSGANVLTF.

The CDR3: CASSPGGSGSHEQYF. The CDR3 nucleotides read TGTGCCAGCAGCCCGGGGGGTAGCGGGAGTCACGAGCAGTACTTC. The gene calls are TRBV28 and TRBJ2-7, with 9 bases identical to TRBD2. This CDR3 is 15 amino acids long. Trimming cost V 6 bases and J 5 bases; bases outside gene matches: 11. The V gene's germline CDR1 is MDHEN and CDR2 SYDVKM.

V gene TRBV10-3 combines with J gene TRBJ1-2, with 9 bases fitting TRBD1. Trimming removed 2 bases from V and 7 bases from J; junction bases left unmatched: 23. Germline CDR1 ENHRY, CDR2 SYGVKD. CDR3 length: 20 residues. The CDR3 DNA reads TGTGCCATCAGTGAGCCGGCCCGTCCGGGACAGGGCCCCTTCGGGAGTGGCTACACCTTC. It translates to CAISEPARPGQGPFGSGYTF.

This clone has just a few counts. The chain uses TRBV19 and TRBJ2-3; 8 positions agree with TRBD2. This CDR3 is built from 15 residues. The junction had 7 bases not matched to a gene; V was cut back by 2 bases and J by 6 bases. Germline V gene lookup returns CDR1 LNHDA and CDR2 SQIVND (reference sequence). Here the CDR3 DNA reads TGTGCCAGTAGTATACCGGGAGGGGGTTCTGATACGCAGTATTTT. Its protein product is CASSIPGGGSDTQYF. Full variable domain (outside the CDR3, taken from reference TRBV19 and TRBJ2-3): DGGITQSPKYLFRKEGQNVTLSCEQNLNHDAMYWYRQDPGQGLRLIYYSQIVNDFQKGDIAEGYSVSREKKESFPLTVTSAQKNPTAFYLCASSIPGGGSDTQYFGPGTRLTVL.

This rearrangement joins TRBV27 to TRBJ1-1; no firm D call. V was shortened by 0 bases and J by 0 bases, with 8 bases between the two germline ends. Germline V gene lookup returns CDR1 MNHEY and CDR2 SMNVEV (reference sequence). The CDR3 is made up of 15 amino acids. In DNA, the CDR3 is TGTGCCAGCAGTTTATCGGCGGGGTTGAACACTGAAGCTTTCTTT. Protein product: CASSLSAGLNTEAFF.

The V gene is TRBV7-9, the J gene TRBJ1-2; D is unclear. This CDR3 has 14 residues. Germline CDR1 reads SEHNR; CDR2 reads FQNEAQ (reference sequence). Trimming removed 5 bases from V and 7 bases from J, with 17 bases in between. The CDR3 loop is CASSKTEGGSGYTF. Here the CDR3 DNA reads TGTGCCAGCAGCAAAACAGAGGGAGGCTCTGGCTACACCTTC.

The genes are TRBV18 and TRBJ1-1, with a weak D call TRBD1 (6 bases). The CDR3 length is 15 residues. CDR1 and CDR2 (germline): KGHSH, LQKENI. Trimming shortened V by 3 bases and J by 3 bases, and 14 bases separated the two germline ends. The DNA for the CDR3 is TGTGCCAGCTCACCCGGCGGGGGGCGCGACACTGAAGCTTTCTTT. Protein: CASSPGGGRDTEAFF. Full variable domain (outside the CDR3, taken from reference TRBV18 and TRBJ1-1): NAGVMQNPRHLVRRRGQEARLRCSPMKGHSHVYWYRQLPEEGLKFMVYLQKENIIDESGMPKERFSAEFPKEGPSILRIQQVVRGDSAAYFCASSPGGGRDTEAFFGQGTRLTVV.

The chain joins TRBV7-2 to TRBJ2-1, with 11 bases identical to TRBD2. The CDR3 is 16 residues long. Germline loops: CDR1 SGHTA, CDR2 FQGNSA. Trimming removed 2 bases from V and 7 bases from J; junction bases left unmatched: 7. CDR3: CASSLMLASGRNEQFF. The DNA of the CDR3 is TGTGCCAGCAGCTTAATGTTGGCTAGCGGGAGGAATGAGCAGTTCTTC.

V is TRBV5-1 and J is TRBJ2-4, with D possibly being TRBD2 (6 bases). The CDR3 runs 17 residues. Germline-derived CDR1 and CDR2 are SGHRS and YFSETQ. The V end was cut by 0 bases, the J end by 1 base, with 14 bases between. CDR3 residues: CASSLARGEGAKNIQYF. For the CDR3, the DNA is TGCGCCAGCAGCTTGGCCCGCGGGGAAGGGGCCAAAAACATTCAGTACTTC. Full variable domain (outside the CDR3, taken from reference TRBV5-1 and TRBJ2-4): KAGVTQTPRYLIKTRGQQVTLSCSPISGHRSVSWYQQTPGQGLQFLFEYFSETQRNKGNFPGRFSGRQFSNSRSEMNVSTLELGDSALYLCASSLARGEGAKNIQYFGAGTRLSVL.

This clone occurred once. The chain joins TRBV5-1 to TRBJ2-3; TRBD1 matches at 8 bases. This CDR3 has 15 residues. Germline values: CDR1 SGHRS, CDR2 YFSETQ. The V gene end was trimmed by 3 bases and the J gene end by 2 bases; junction bases not matched to a gene: 5. CDR3 DNA: TGCGCCAGCAGCTCGAGGACAGGGCCCACAGATACGCAGTATTTT. Translating gives CASSSRTGPTDTQYF. Looking up the rest from reference TRBV5-1 and TRBJ2-3 gives the full variable domain: KAGVTQTPRYLIKTRGQQVTLSCSPISGHRSVSWYQQTPGQGLQFLFEYFSETQRNKGNFPGRFSGRQFSNSRSEMNVSTLELGDSALYLCASSSRTGPTDTQYFGPGTRLTVL.

This clone was seen more than once but under ten times. The rearrangement links TRBV6-4 to TRBJ1-2, with 8 bases fitting TRBD1. V was pared by 6 bases and J by 8 bases, with 14 bases of the junction left unmatched. The CDR3 sequence is 15 residues long. The germline V gene encodes CDR1 MRHNA and CDR2 SNTAGT. The DNA for the CDR3 is TGTGCCAGCAGGGACCGGGACAGGAGGTTGGAGGGCTACACCTTC. Amino acid sequence: CASRDRDRRLEGYTF.

The V gene is TRBV5-1, the J gene TRBJ2-3; weak D call: TRBD1 (6 bases). Trimming shortened V by 1 base and J by 2 bases, and 11 bases separated the two germline ends. The CDR3 totals 15 residues. Germline V gene data show CDR1 as SGHRS and CDR2 as YFSETQ. The CDR3 spells CASSLSGHHTDTQYF. As DNA, the CDR3 is TGCGCCAGCAGCTTGTCGGGACACCACACAGATACGCAGTATTTT.

V is TRBV6-6 and J is TRBJ1-5, with 10 bases fitting TRBD1. The CDR3 runs to 14 residues. J lost 6 bases, V lost 6 bases, and 5 bases had no gene match. Germline V lookup: CDR1 MNHNY, CDR2 SVGAGI (reference sequence). The CDR3 is CASRDRGRGQPQHF. As DNA, the CDR3 is TGTGCCAGCAGAGACAGGGGGCGCGGTCAGCCCCAGCATTTT.

This clone was recorded a few times. The genes are TRBV28 and TRBJ1-2; TRBD1 agrees at 8 bases. V lost 4 bases to trimming and J lost 4 bases; unmatched junction nucleotides: 5. CDR1 MDHEN and CDR2 SYDVKM come from the germline V gene. This CDR3 spans 14 amino acids. The CDR3: CASSSQGTGYGYTF. As DNA, the CDR3 is TGTGCCAGCAGTTCACAAGGGACAGGCTATGGCTACACCTTC.

The chain combines TRBV6-5 with TRBJ2-2, with 8 bases fitting TRBD1. From germline, CDR1 is MNHEY and CDR2 SVGAGI. Trimming took 10 bases from V and 0 from J; bases not matched to a gene: 4. This CDR3 region has 14 residues. Written as DNA, the CDR3 is TGTGCCATACGACAGGGGTCGAACACCGGGGAGCTGTTTTTT. It codes for CAIRQGSNTGELFF.

This chain uses TRBV5-1 with TRBJ1-3; D perhaps matches TRBD1 (5 bases). Germline V gene lookup returns CDR1 SGHRS and CDR2 YFSETQ. Deletions cut 0 bases from V and 0 bases from J, with 13 bases between. This CDR3 contains 17 residues. CDR3 nucleotide sequence: TGCGCCAGCAGCTTGGTCCAGGGAACGGCCTCTGGAAACACCATATATTTT. It translates to CASSLVQGTASGNTIYF.

This clone was recorded once. The chain carries TRBV2 and TRBJ1-5, with 8 bases lining up with TRBD1. V gave up 7 bases and J gave up 6 bases; unmatched junction bases: 8. CDR3 length equals 14 residues. The germline V gene encodes CDR1 SNHLY and CDR2 FYNNEI. The CDR3 loop is CASTPDRVGQPQHF. The DNA for the CDR3 is TGTGCCAGCACCCCGGACAGGGTAGGTCAGCCCCAGCATTTT.

The gene calls are TRBV5-1 and TRBJ2-5; D ambiguous. Per the germline V gene, CDR1 is SGHRS and CDR2 is YFSETQ. V was cut by 3 bases and J by 2 bases, with 8 bases left in between. The CDR3 is 13 residues long. The CDR3 DNA follows: TGCGCCAGCAGCTGGGCTCTACAAGAGACCCAGTACTTC. Its protein product is CASSWALQETQYF.

The V gene is TRBV6-5, the J gene TRBJ2-7, with 7 bases fitting TRBD1. The CDR3 is 15 amino acids. Germline V gene lookup returns CDR1 MNHEY and CDR2 SVGAGI. V shed 2 bases and J 4 bases; nucleotides not matched to a gene: 8. CDR3 nucleotides: TGTGCCAGCAGTTACGCCTCGGGACAGTTGTACGAGCAGTACTTC. Residues: CASSYASGQLYEQYF.

The chain couples TRBV19 to TRBJ1-5; 9 bases fit TRBD1. The V and J ends lost 5 bases and 6 bases, in that order; junction bases with no gene match: 5. CDR1 and CDR2 from the germline V gene are LNHDA and SQIVND (reference sequence). The CDR3 has 14 residues. The CDR3 sequence is CASSGTGGSQPQHF. CDR3 nucleotides: TGTGCCAGTAGTGGTACAGGGGGCAGTCAGCCCCAGCATTTT.

This clone was observed a handful of times. The chain couples TRBV28 to TRBJ2-7; D not certain. The CDR3 has 13 amino acids. Germline-derived CDR1 and CDR2 are MDHEN and SYDVKM. The V end lost 3 bases, the J end lost 0 bases, and 6 bases lay between the germline ends. The CDR3 sequence is CASSFSSSYEQYF. DNA of the CDR3: TGTGCCAGCAGTTTTTCGAGCTCCTACGAGCAGTACTTC.

This clone was counted between two and nine times. The chain recombines TRBV7-3 with TRBJ2-2; D not resolved. The length of the CDR3 is 14 residues. The germline CDR1 and CDR2 sequences are SGHTA and FQGTGA. V was trimmed by 5 bases and J by 0 bases, leaving 7 bases between them. Here the CDR3 reads CASSPTANTGELFF. In DNA form, the CDR3 reads TGTGCCAGCAGCCCGACTGCGAACACCGGGGAGCTGTTTTTT.

The chain uses TRBV5-5 and TRBJ2-7, with a possible D match to TRBD2 (6 bases). The CDR3 length is 14 residues. V was pared by 0 bases and J by 4 bases, with 11 bases between. The germline V gene encodes CDR1 SGHKS and CDR2 YYEKEE (reference sequence). For the CDR3, the DNA is TGTGCCAGCAGCTTGGAAGGCGGGATGTACGAGCAGTACTTC. It codes for CASSLEGGMYEQYF.

V usage is TRBV5-5 and J usage is TRBJ1-4; D possibly corresponds to TRBD1 (6 bases). Germline-derived CDR1 and CDR2 are SGHKS and YYEKEE (reference sequence). Trimming shortened V by 4 bases and J by 4 bases, and 14 bases separated the two germline ends. The CDR3 spans 15 residues. CDR3 nucleotide sequence: TGTGCCAGCAGCCGCCGGGACACCTTTAATGAAAAACTGTTTTTT. As protein: CASSRRDTFNEKLFF.

This sequence joins TRBV11-3 and TRBJ2-2, with D possibly TRBD2 on 6 matching bases. Germline assignment: CDR1 SGHNT and CDR2 YENEEA. Deletions cut 1 base from V and 2 bases from J, with 11 bases between. There are 16 residues in the CDR3. The CDR3 region has the DNA TGTGCCAGCAGCTTAGGGGGGACTTTAAACACCGGGGAGCTGTTTTTT. It yields the protein CASSLGGTLNTGELFF. The variable domain in full, completed from reference TRBV11-3 and TRBJ2-2, reads EAGVVQSPRYKIIEKKQPVAFWCNPISGHNTLYWYLQNLGQGPELLIRYENEEAVDDSQLPKDRFSAERLKGVDSTLKIQPAELGDSAVYLCASSLGGTLNTGELFFGEGSRLTVL.

The chain carries TRBV5-5 and TRBJ1-6; D is perhaps TRBD1 (6 bases). Per the germline V gene, CDR1 is SGHKS and CDR2 is YYEKEE (reference sequence). The CDR3 loop spans 15 amino acids. V lost 4 bases, J lost 6 bases, and 14 bases lay in between. The CDR3 sequence: CASSPRTALNSPLHF. CDR3 DNA: TGTGCCAGCAGCCCGAGGACAGCGCTTAATTCACCCCTCCACTTT.

This clone was detected only a few times. The chain couples TRBV5-6 to TRBJ2-7; D remains ambiguous. This CDR3 region has 13 residues. Germline V gene data show CDR1 as SGHDT and CDR2 as YYEEEE. Trimming pared 0 bases from V and 3 bases from J, leaving 7 bases between. The CDR3 DNA is TGTGCCAGCAGCTTGGCCTCGAGCTACGAGCAGTACTTC. Protein product: CASSLASSYEQYF.

The chain combines TRBV25-1 with TRBJ2-5, with TRBD1 matching over 10 bases. The germline gives CDR1 MGHDK, CDR2 SYGVNS. The CDR3 extends over 17 amino acids. J lost 4 bases, V lost 3 bases, and 11 bases had no gene match. CDR3 sequence (DNA): TGTGCCAGCAGTGATTCCGGGCGACAGGGGGCAGGAGAGACCCAGTACTTC. Its protein is CASSDSGRQGAGETQYF.

The rearrangement uses TRBV4-3 and TRBJ1-3; perhaps TRBD1 as D (5 bases). Germline V gene sequence: CDR1 LGHNA, CDR2 YSLEER. There are 16 residues in the CDR3. Trimming pared 0 bases from V and 1 base from J, leaving 10 bases between. CDR3: CASSQEATGSGNTIYF. DNA for the CDR3: TGCGCCAGCAGCCAAGAAGCTACAGGATCTGGAAACACCATATATTTT.